The clone carrying this TCR beta chain was recorded many times. V gave up 6 bases and J gave up 3 bases, with 10 bases separating them. The CDR3 consists of 13 residues. The V gene's germline CDR1 is SNHLY and CDR2 FYNNEI. The sample originates from a study of read filtering for tumor transcriptome and immune sequencing. From 400 to 450 ng of RNA, a library with molecular barcoded alpha/delta and beta/gamma adaptors was made. From the reads, TCRdb called clonotypes with MiXCR, one entry per CDR3 protein. Of approximately 45,000 distinct CDR3 sequences in the sample, about 20% were seen once. What was sequenced was a population of CD138-negative cells sorted from bone marrow. This TCR was recovered from a donor aged 40 or over with multiple myeloma. V gene TRBV2 combines with J gene TRBJ2-3; D call uncertain. CDR3 region: CASSPFQTDTQYF. In nucleotides, the CDR3 is TGTGCCAGCAGCCCCTTCCAGACAGATACGCAGTATTTT.